The table lists the clone carrying this TCR beta chain with a few counts. Its target is unknown. The sample is drawn from a study of breast tumors, draining lymph nodes, adjacent tissues. Study-level points and caveats: Tumor repertoires ranked between lymph nodes and nontumor tissue in diversity, with V and J gene preferences.

Axillary draining lymph nodes of breast cancer patients supplied the node samples. TCRdb analysed the multiplex PCR reads with MiXCR anew, one entry per CDR3 protein. This table holds some 200,000 distinct CDR3 sequences, approximately 31% found once. The clonotype comes from a female donor with breast cancer. Some clones in this sample may be carry-over from other donors' samples. The sequencing input was axillary lymph node tissue.

Here the CDR3 reads CASSQDSFRPGTEAFF. The DNA of the CDR3 is TGCGCCAGCAGCCAAGATTCTTTCCGACCCGGCACTGAAGCTTTCTTT. The chain combines TRBV4-3 with TRBJ1-1; D uncertain. The CDR3 runs to 16 residues. The V end was cut by 0 bases, the J end by 4 bases, with 15 bases between. Germline V lookup: CDR1 LGHNA, CDR2 YSLEER.